This entry lists 21 T cell receptor beta chains sequenced from one sample in a study of cytomegalovirus exposure and HLA in healthy donors. Both 60 Vbeta primers and 13 Jbeta primers went into the PCR. TCRdb's copy holds only in-frame clones and misses some; the assay was immunoSEQ multiplex PCR. This table has around 130,000 clones, about four fifths appearing once. Input material: PBMCs. Receptors originate from a woman aged 40 to 50 in good health and CMV-seronegative.

The rearrangement joins TRBV19 to TRBJ1-5; a weak D match, TRBD1 (5 bases). The CDR3 is made up of 17 amino acids. Trimming cost V 2 bases and J 5 bases, with 19 bases left between them. Germline V gene sequence: CDR1 LNHDA, CDR2 SQIVND (reference sequence). DNA for the CDR3: TGTGCCAGTAGTATATTGCCAACAGGTAGCGGGGATCAGCCCCAGCATTTT. This codes for CASSILPTGSGDQPQHF.

The rearrangement links TRBV5-6 to TRBJ2-2; 7 bases align to TRBD1. The V segment lost 0 bases and the J segment 7 bases; nucleotides outside the gene matches: 12. The CDR3 loop spans 17 amino acids. From germline, CDR1 is SGHDT and CDR2 YYEEEE. CDR3 nucleotides: TGTGCCAGCAGCTTGGTGAAGGGGGCTAATCTGGTCGGGGAGCTGTTTTTT. Amino acid sequence: CASSLVKGANLVGELFF.

This rearrangement joins TRBV7-6 to TRBJ2-5; a possible D gene is TRBD1 (6 bases). V shed 4 bases and J shed 5 bases, with 14 bases lying between them. The CDR3 length is 14 residues. In germline, CDR1 is SGHVS, CDR2 FNYEAQ. The DNA of the CDR3 is TGTGCCAGCAGCTGGAAACAGGGACGGGAGACCCAGTACTTC. Protein product: CASSWKQGRETQYF. Complete variable domain (other parts from reference TRBV7-6 and TRBJ2-5): GAGVSQSPRYKVTKRGQDVALRCDPISGHVSLYWYRQALGQGPEFLTYFNYEAQQDKSGLPNDRFSAERPEGSISTLTIQRTEQRDSAMYRCASSWKQGRETQYFGPGTRLLVL.

The chain joins TRBV6-4 to TRBJ1-2; TRBD1 matches 8 bases. J gave up 4 bases and V 9 bases, and 10 bases lay outside the gene matches. The CDR3 contains 14 residues. Per germline, CDR1 MRHNA and CDR2 SNTAGT. The CDR3 nucleotides are TGTGCCAGGAACAGACAGGGGACCTGCTATGGCTACACCTTC. It specifies CARNRQGTCYGYTF.

The rearrangement joins TRBV27 to TRBJ2-7; TRBD2 is a possible D gene (5 bases). The CDR3 extends over 13 amino acids. V shed 11 bases and J shed 2 bases, with 16 bases lying between them. Germline loops: CDR1 MNHEY, CDR2 SMNVEV (reference sequence). CDR3 sequence (DNA): TGTGCCTACCCCCTGGCGGGTCCCTACGAGCAGTACTTC. It specifies CAYPLAGPYEQYF.

The chain employs TRBV5-1 and TRBJ2-4; weak D call: TRBD2 (5 bases). The CDR3 is made up of 18 amino acids. The V gene's germline CDR1 is SGHRS and CDR2 YFSETQ. Deletions cut 0 bases from V and 4 bases from J, with 20 bases between. DNA of the CDR3: TGCGCCAGCAGCTTGGCCGTTCTCCGGGATAGTGCGAAAAACATTCAGTACTTC. Translation gives CASSLAVLRDSAKNIQYF. The full variable domain, completed using reference TRBV5-1 and TRBJ2-4, is KAGVTQTPRYLIKTRGQQVTLSCSPISGHRSVSWYQQTPGQGLQFLFEYFSETQRNKGNFPGRFSGRQFSNSRSEMNVSTLELGDSALYLCASSLAVLRDSAKNIQYFGAGTRLSVL.

This chain joins TRBV7-9 and TRBJ2-1; D is perhaps TRBD1 (5 bases). Germline V gene data show CDR1 as SEHNR and CDR2 as FQNEAQ (reference sequence). V was pared by 1 base and J by 6 bases, with 13 bases between. The CDR3 loop spans 15 amino acids. The CDR3 sequence: CASSLVTPGFNEQFF. CDR3 DNA sequence: TGTGCCAGCAGCTTAGTGACCCCAGGGTTCAATGAGCAGTTCTTC.

The chain links TRBV19 to TRBJ1-1; D ambiguous. The CDR3 has 13 residues. Germline V lookup: CDR1 LNHDA, CDR2 SQIVND (reference sequence). V lost 4 bases to trimming and J lost 0 bases, with 6 bases between them. The CDR3 here is CASSTTVNTEAFF. DNA of the CDR3: TGTGCCAGTAGTACCACTGTGAACACTGAAGCTTTCTTT.

This clone has only a few counts. The CDR3 sequence: CASSQGRERNTEAFF. The CDR3 DNA reads as TGTGCCAGCAGCCAAGGGAGGGAAAGAAACACTGAAGCTTTCTTT. The chain is built from TRBV4-2 and TRBJ1-1; no definite D call. From germline, CDR1 is LGHNA and CDR2 YNFKEQ. The CDR3 is made up of 15 amino acids. V gave up 1 base and J gave up 2 bases, with 11 bases separating them.

The V gene is TRBV9, the J gene TRBJ2-7; TRBD1 agrees at 9 bases. CDR1 SGDLS and CDR2 YYNGEE come from the germline V gene. The CDR3 length is 16 residues. V was pared by 3 bases and J by 5 bases, with 12 bases of the junction left unmatched. CDR3 DNA sequence: TGTGCCAGCAGCGGGGGTACCGGGACAGGGTTCGACGAGCAGTACTTC. It codes for CASSGGTGTGFDEQYF.

This clone came up once. Sequence at one end of the junction differs from germline and may be a read error. Within the sample, other DNA sequences also encode this same CDR3. The chain joins TRBV6-6 to TRBJ2-7; 8 bases are shared with TRBD2. CDR3 length: 16 residues. Germline values: CDR1 MNHNY, CDR2 SVGAGI (reference sequence). CDR3 region: CASSNSGRAVSNEQYF. The CDR3 DNA sequence: TGTGCCAGCAGTAACTCCGGGAGGGCCGTTTCGAACGAGCAGTACTTC.

The rearrangement links TRBV19 to TRBJ1-5, with D perhaps TRBD1 (6 bases). Trimming left V 9 bases short and J 2 bases short, with 17 bases between. Germline V gene data show CDR1 as LNHDA and CDR2 as SQIVND (reference sequence). The CDR3 length is 15 residues. The CDR3 nucleotides are TGTGCCAGCGGAAAAAACAGGGCTGGCAATCAGCCCCAGCATTTT. This encodes CASGKNRAGNQPQHF.

This chain links TRBV5-1 with TRBJ1-2; D is undetermined. Germline lookup yields CDR1 SGHRS and CDR2 YFSETQ. The CDR3 totals 17 residues. The ends were cut back, 5 bases at V and 1 base at J, with 21 bases in the middle. The CDR3 region is CASRKRETSRVNYGYTF. The CDR3 DNA reads TGCGCCAGCAGAAAACGGGAGACCTCAAGGGTTAACTATGGCTACACCTTC.

The V gene is TRBV4-1, the J gene TRBJ2-1; TRBD1 matches 7 bases. Per the germline V gene, CDR1 is MGHRA and CDR2 is YSYEKL. V dropped 2 bases and J dropped 9; count of bases not matched to a gene: 7. This CDR3 contains 14 residues. The CDR3 nucleotides read TGCGCCAGCAGCCAACCCAGGACAGGTGCTGAGCAGTTCTTC. Translated, it gives CASSQPRTGAEQFF.

The gene calls are TRBV18 and TRBJ2-5; D is perhaps TRBD1 (5 bases). The CDR3 runs 19 residues. Germline V gene data show CDR1 as KGHSH and CDR2 as LQKENI. Trimming pared 2 bases from V and 5 bases from J, leaving 27 bases between. CDR3 DNA: TGTGCCAGCTCACCATCTACGAAAGACAGAATCACCCATCCGGAGACCCAGTACTTC. As protein: CASSPSTKDRITHPETQYF.

The chain links TRBV7-2 to TRBJ2-1, with a weak D call TRBD2 (6 bases). Germline V CDR1 and CDR2: SGHTA, FQGNSA. The CDR3 is 14 amino acids. Between the trimmed V and J ends, which lost 5 bases and 3 bases, there was a span of 11 bases. The CDR3 DNA reads as TGTGCCAGCAGCCCACTAGCCAACTACAATGAGCAGTTCTTC. Translation: CASSPLANYNEQFF.

CDR3 nucleotides: TGCGCCAGCAGCCCCCTCGGGGGGGACTCTGGGGCCAACGTCCTGACTTTC. Translation gives CASSPLGGDSGANVLTF. This rearrangement joins TRBV5-1 to TRBJ2-6; 8 bases agree with TRBD2. V lost 4 bases and J lost 0; bases outside the gene matches: 6. Germline V gene sequence: CDR1 SGHRS, CDR2 YFSETQ. CDR3 size: 17 residues.

This clone is medium-sized. This chain connects TRBV4-2 to TRBJ1-1, with 12 bases fitting TRBD1. Germline CDR1 reads LGHNA; CDR2 reads YNFKEQ. The V and J ends lost 5 bases and 3 bases, in that order; junction bases with no gene match: 4. The CDR3 loop spans 15 amino acids. The CDR3, as DNA: TGTGCCAGCAGCTCGGGGACAGGGGGCTACACTGAAGCTTTCTTT. As protein: CASSSGTGGYTEAFF.

This clone was counted a few times. J is TRBJ2-5 and V is TRBV6-6; no firm D call. The CDR3 has 14 residues. V was cut by 0 bases and J by 1 base, with 6 bases left in between. Germline values: CDR1 MNHNY, CDR2 SVGAGI (reference sequence). The CDR3 nucleotides read TGTGCCAGCAGTTACTCAGAGATCCAAGAGACCCAGTACTTC. Encoded protein: CASSYSEIQETQYF.

The J gene is TRBJ2-5, the V gene TRBV11-2, with a weak D call TRBD1 (6 bases). Germline V gene lookup returns CDR1 SGHAT and CDR2 FQNNGV. The CDR3 is made up of 16 amino acids. V gave up 5 bases and J gave up 0 bases, with 16 bases separating them. The DNA for the CDR3 is TGTGCCAGCAGCCGGTCAGGGGCCCCCAACCAAGAGACCCAGTACTTC. The encoded protein is CASSRSGAPNQETQYF.

CDR3 coding DNA: TGTGCCATCAGTGGGGGGTCCGGGACAGGCCGTGCTCTTGGCACCTTC. This encodes CAISGGSGTGRALGTF. The chain recombines TRBV10-3 with TRBJ1-2; 8 bases map to TRBD1. The length of the CDR3 is 16 residues. CDR1 is ENHRY, CDR2 SYGVKD, per germline. The V gene end was trimmed by 4 bases and the J gene end by 13 bases; junction bases not matched to a gene: 20.